What follows are 5 T cell receptor beta chains derived from one specimen sequenced in a study of shared clonotypes between healthy human individuals. Sequenced by immunoSEQ multiplex PCR; TCRdb stores in-frame clones only, minus some. The table lists fewer than 400,000 clones, approximately 79% of them singletons. Sequenced input: memory CD4+ T cells sorted from blood. Subset described: CD45RA-negative fraction. The receptors originated from a man aged 25 to 40 in good health.

For the CDR3, the DNA is TGTGCCACCAGCAGAGACGGCTTTAGCTCCTACAATGAGCAGTTCTTC. Its protein product is CATSRDGFSSYNEQFF. The genes are TRBV15 and TRBJ2-1; no definite D call. V shed 0 bases and J shed 0 bases, with 9 bases lying between them. The CDR3 spans 16 residues. In germline, CDR1 is LNHNV, CDR2 YYDKDF (reference sequence).

The rearrangement joins TRBV7-9 to TRBJ2-7, with D unclear. V was clipped by 6 bases and J by 0 bases, with 12 bases between them. CDR3 size: 14 residues. From germline, CDR1 is SEHNR and CDR2 FQNEAQ (reference sequence). CDR3: CASSLSGNSYEQYF. In DNA form, the CDR3 reads TGTGCCAGCAGTTTATCAGGTAACTCCTACGAGCAGTACTTC. Drawing the rest from reference TRBV7-9 and TRBJ2-7, the complete variable domain is DTGVSQNPRHKITKRGQNVTFRCDPISEHNRLYWYRQTLGQGPEFLTYFQNEAQLEKSRLLSDRFSAERPKGSFSTLEIQRTEQGDSAMYLCASSLSGNSYEQYFGPGTRLTVT.

The rearrangement joins TRBV19 to TRBJ2-2; TRBD2 agrees at 9 bases. The CDR3 has 15 residues. Germline CDR1 reads LNHDA; CDR2 reads SQIVND (reference sequence). V lost 3 bases and J lost 9; bases outside the gene matches: 8. This CDR3 reads CASSIGTSSPRELFF. The CDR3 DNA follows: TGTGCCAGTAGTATTGGGACTAGCAGCCCCAGGGAGCTGTTTTTT.

The chain carries TRBV9 and TRBJ2-5; a possible D gene is TRBD2 (6 bases). Between the trimmed V and J ends, which lost 2 bases and 5 bases, there was a span of 13 bases. Germline CDR1 SGDLS, CDR2 YYNGEE. This CDR3 contains 14 residues. In DNA, the CDR3 is TGTGCCAGCAGCGTGGAGGGACGGGTGGAGACCCAGTACTTC. This codes for CASSVEGRVETQYF.

This clone came up once. The chain uses TRBV10-2 and TRBJ2-3; 12 bases fit TRBD2. The CDR3 extends over 16 amino acids. CDR1 is WSHSY, CDR2 SAAADI, per germline. With 8 bases clipped from V and 3 bases from J, the junction kept 9 bases outside the gene matches. CDR3 sequence: CASRPTSGRSTDTQYF. CDR3 nucleotide sequence: TGCGCCAGCCGCCCGACTAGCGGGAGATCGACAGATACGCAGTATTTT.